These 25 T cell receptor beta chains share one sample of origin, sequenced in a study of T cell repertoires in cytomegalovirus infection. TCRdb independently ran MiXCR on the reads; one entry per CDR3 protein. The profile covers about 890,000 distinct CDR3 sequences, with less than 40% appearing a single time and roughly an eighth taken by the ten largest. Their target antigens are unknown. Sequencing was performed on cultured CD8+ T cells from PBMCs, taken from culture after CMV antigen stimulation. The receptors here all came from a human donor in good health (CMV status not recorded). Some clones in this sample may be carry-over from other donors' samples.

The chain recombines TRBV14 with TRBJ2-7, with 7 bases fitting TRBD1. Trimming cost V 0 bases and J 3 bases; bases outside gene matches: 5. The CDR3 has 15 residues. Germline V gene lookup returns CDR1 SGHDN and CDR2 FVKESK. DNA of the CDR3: TGTGCCAGCAGCCAAGATCTACAGGGGAACTACGAGCAGTACTTC. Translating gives CASSQDLQGNYEQYF.

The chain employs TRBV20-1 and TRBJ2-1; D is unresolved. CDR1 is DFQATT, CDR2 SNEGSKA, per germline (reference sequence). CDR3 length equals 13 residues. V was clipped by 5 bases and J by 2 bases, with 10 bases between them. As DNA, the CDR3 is TGCAGTGCTCCCTGGGTCACCTACAATGAGCAGTTCTTC. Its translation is CSAPWVTYNEQFF.

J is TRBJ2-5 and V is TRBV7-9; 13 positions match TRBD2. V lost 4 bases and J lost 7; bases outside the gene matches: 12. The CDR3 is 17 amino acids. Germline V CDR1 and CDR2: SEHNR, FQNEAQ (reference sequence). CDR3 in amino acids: CASSYPRTSGGQGTQYF. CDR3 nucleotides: TGTGCCAGCAGCTATCCCCGGACTAGCGGGGGCCAGGGGACCCAGTACTTC.

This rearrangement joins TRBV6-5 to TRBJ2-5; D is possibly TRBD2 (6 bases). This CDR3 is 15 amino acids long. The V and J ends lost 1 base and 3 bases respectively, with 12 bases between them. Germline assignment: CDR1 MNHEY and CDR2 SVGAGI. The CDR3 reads CASSYLGLMKETQYF. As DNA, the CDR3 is TGTGCCAGCAGTTACTTGGGACTTATGAAAGAGACCCAGTACTTC.

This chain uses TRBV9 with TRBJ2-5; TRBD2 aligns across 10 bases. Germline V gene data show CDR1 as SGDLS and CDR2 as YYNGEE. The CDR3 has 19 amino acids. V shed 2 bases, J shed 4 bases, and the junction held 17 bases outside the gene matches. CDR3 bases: TGTGCCAGCAGCGTCGGGGCTAGCGGGGGCCCCGATCCTCCAGAGACCCAGTACTTC. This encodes CASSVGASGGPDPPETQYF.

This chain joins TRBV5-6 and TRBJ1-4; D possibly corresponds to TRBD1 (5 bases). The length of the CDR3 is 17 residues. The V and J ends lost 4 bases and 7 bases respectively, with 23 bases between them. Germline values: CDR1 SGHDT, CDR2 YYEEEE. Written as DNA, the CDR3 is TGTGCCAGCAGCCGTAAATTGACAGCCGCCTCTCGTGAAAAACTGTTTTTT. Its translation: CASSRKLTAASREKLFF.

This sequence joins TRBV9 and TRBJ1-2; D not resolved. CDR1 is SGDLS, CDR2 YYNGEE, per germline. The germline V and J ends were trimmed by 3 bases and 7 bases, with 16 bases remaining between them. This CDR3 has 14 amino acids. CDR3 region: CASSALDEGSGYTF. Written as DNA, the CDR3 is TGTGCCAGCAGCGCCCTGGACGAAGGTTCTGGCTACACCTTC.

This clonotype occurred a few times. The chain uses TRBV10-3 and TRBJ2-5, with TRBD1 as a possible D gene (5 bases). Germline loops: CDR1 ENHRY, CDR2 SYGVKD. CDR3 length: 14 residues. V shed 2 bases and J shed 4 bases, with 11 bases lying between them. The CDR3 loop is CAISEIGQGETQYF. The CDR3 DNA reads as TGTGCCATCAGTGAGATTGGGCAGGGAGAGACCCAGTACTTC.

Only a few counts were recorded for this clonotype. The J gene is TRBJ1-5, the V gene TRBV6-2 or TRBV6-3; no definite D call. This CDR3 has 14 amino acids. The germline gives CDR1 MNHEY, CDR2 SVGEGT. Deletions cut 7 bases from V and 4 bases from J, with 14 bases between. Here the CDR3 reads CASKYGGGNQPQHF. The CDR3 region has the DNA TGTGCCAGCAAATATGGCGGTGGAAATCAGCCCCAGCATTTT.

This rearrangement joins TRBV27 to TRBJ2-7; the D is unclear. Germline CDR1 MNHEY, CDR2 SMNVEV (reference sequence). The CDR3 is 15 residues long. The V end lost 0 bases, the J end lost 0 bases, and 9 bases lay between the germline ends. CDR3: CASSLSGLSSYEQYV. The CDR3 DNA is TGTGCCAGCAGTTTATCAGGTCTCTCCTCCTACGAGCAGTACGTC.

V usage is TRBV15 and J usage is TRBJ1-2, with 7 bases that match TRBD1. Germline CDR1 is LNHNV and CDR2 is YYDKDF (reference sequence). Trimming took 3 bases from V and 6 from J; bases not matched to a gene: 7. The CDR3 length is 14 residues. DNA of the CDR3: TGTGCCACCAGCAGCCCTACAGGGGAGGATGGCTACACCTTC. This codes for CATSSPTGEDGYTF. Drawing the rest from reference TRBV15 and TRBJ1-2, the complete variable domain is DAMVIQNPRYQVTQFGKPVTLSCSQTLNHNVMYWYQQKSSQAPKLLFHYYDKDFNNEADTPDNFQSRRPNTSFCFLDIRSPGLGDTAMYLCATSSPTGEDGYTFGSGTRLTVV.

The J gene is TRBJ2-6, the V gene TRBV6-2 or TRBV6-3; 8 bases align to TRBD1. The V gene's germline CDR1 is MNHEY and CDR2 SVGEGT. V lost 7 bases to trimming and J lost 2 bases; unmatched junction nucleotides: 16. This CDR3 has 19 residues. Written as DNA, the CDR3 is TGTGCCAGCACCAAGGACCTAGGACAGGGTAGAACTGGGGCCAACGTCCTGACTTTC. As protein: CASTKDLGQGRTGANVLTF.

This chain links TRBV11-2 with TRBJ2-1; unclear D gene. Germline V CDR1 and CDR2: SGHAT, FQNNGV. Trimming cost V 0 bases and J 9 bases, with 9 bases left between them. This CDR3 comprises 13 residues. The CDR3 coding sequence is TGTGCCAGCAGCTTAGAGATCTTTGGTGAGCAGTTCTTC. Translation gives CASSLEIFGEQFF.

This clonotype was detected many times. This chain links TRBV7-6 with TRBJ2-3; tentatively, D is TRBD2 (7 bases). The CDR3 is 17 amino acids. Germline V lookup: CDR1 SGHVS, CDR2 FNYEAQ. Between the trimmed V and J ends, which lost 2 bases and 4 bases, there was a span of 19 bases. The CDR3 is CASSLFVGAGAPDTQYF. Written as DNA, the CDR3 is TGTGCCAGCAGCTTATTTGTTGGGGCGGGGGCGCCAGATACGCAGTATTTT.

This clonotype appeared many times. DNA for the CDR3: TGTGCCAGCAGCTCAGACAGGGACACTGAAGCTTTCTTT. The encoded protein is CASSSDRDTEAFF. This chain links TRBV7-9 with TRBJ1-1, with 7 bases aligning to TRBD1. The V gene end was trimmed by 4 bases and the J gene end by 3 bases; junction bases not matched to a gene: 2. CDR1 and CDR2 from the germline V gene are SEHNR and FQNEAQ (reference sequence). The CDR3 sequence is 13 residues long.

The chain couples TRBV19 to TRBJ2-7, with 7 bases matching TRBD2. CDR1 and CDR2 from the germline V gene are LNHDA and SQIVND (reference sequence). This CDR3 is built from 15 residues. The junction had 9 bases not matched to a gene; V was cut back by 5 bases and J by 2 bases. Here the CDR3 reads CASSAGVGAAYEQYV. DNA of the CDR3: TGTGCCAGTAGTGCGGGGGTAGGGGCAGCCTACGAGCAGTACGTC.

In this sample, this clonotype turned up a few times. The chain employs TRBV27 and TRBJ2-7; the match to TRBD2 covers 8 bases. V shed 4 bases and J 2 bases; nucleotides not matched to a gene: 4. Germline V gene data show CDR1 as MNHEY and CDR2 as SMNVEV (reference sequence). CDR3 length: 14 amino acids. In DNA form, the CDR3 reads TGTGCCAGCAGTTCCGCGGGGGGTCCCTACGAGCAGTACGTC. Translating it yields CASSSAGGPYEQYV.

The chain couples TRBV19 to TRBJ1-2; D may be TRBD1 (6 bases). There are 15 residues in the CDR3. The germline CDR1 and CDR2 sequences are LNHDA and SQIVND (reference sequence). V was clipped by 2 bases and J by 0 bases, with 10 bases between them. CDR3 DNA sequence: TGTGCCAGTAGTATAAAAAGGACAGCTAACTATGGCTACACCTTC. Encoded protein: CASSIKRTANYGYTF. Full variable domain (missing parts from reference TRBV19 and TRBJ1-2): DGGITQSPKYLFRKEGQNVTLSCEQNLNHDAMYWYRQDPGQGLRLIYYSQIVNDFQKGDIAEGYSVSREKKESFPLTVTSAQKNPTAFYLCASSIKRTANYGYTFGSGTRLTVV.

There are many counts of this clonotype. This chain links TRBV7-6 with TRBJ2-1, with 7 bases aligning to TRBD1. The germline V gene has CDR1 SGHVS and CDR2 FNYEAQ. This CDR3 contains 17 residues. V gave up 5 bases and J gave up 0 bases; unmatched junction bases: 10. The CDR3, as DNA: TGTGCCAGCAGCCCCCGGGACAGACAATACTCCTACAATGAGCAGTTCTTC. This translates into CASSPRDRQYSYNEQFF. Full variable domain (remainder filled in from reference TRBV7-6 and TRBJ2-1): GAGVSQSPRYKVTKRGQDVALRCDPISGHVSLYWYRQALGQGPEFLTYFNYEAQQDKSGLPNDRFSAERPEGSISTLTIQRTEQRDSAMYRCASSPRDRQYSYNEQFFGPGTRLTVL.

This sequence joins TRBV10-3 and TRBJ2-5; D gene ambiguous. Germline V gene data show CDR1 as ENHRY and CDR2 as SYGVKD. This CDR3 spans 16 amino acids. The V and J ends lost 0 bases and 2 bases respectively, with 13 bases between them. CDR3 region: CAISESTASLQETQYF. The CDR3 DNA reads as TGTGCCATCAGTGAGTCTACAGCAAGTTTACAAGAGACCCAGTACTTC.

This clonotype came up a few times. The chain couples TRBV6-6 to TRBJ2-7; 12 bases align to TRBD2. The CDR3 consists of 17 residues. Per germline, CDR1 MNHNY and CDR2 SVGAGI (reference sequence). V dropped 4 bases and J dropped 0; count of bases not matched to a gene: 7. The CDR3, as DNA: TGTGCCAGCAGTTTTTGGACTAGCGGGGACTACTCCTACGAGCAGTACTTC. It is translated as CASSFWTSGDYSYEQYF.

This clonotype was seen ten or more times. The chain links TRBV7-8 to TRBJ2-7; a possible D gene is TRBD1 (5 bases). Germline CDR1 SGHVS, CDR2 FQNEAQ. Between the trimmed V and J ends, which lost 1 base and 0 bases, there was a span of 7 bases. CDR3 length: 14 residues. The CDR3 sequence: CASSLEGISYEQYF. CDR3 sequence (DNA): TGTGCCAGCAGCTTAGAGGGGATCTCCTACGAGCAGTACTTC.

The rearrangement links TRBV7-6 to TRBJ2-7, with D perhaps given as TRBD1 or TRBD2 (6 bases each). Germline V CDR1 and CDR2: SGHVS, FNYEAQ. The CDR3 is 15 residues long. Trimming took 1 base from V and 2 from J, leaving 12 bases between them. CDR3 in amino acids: CASSLGGASTYEQYF. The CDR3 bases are TGTGCCAGCAGCTTAGGGGGGGCCTCTACCTACGAGCAGTACTTC.

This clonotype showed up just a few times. The CDR3: CASSFRQPYEQYF. CDR3 bases: TGTGCCAGCAGCTTCCGACAGCCTTACGAGCAGTACTTC. The chain recombines TRBV7-9 with TRBJ2-7; maybe TRBD1 (5 bases). Germline values: CDR1 SEHNR, CDR2 FQNEAQ (reference sequence). The CDR3 runs to 13 residues. Trimming stripped 3 bases from V and 4 bases from J, with 10 bases between.

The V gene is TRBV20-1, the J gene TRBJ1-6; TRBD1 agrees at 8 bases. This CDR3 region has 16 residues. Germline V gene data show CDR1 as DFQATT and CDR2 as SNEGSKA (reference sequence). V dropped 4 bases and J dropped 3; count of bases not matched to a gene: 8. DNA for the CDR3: TGCAGTGCTACATTGGGGGACAGGAGCTATAATTCACCCCTCCACTTT. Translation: CSATLGDRSYNSPLHF.